The clone carrying this T cell receptor beta chain was observed many times. The record originates from a study of CD8 T cells in ankylosing spondylitis. Making the TCR beta libraries involved quantitative 5'-RACE with molecular barcodes. Via MiXCR, TCRdb re-called the 5' RACE reads, giving one row per CDR3 protein. The sample consists of 250,000 to 350,000 distinct CDR3 sequences, roughly 20% of them appearing once. V lost 3 bases and J lost 7; bases outside the gene matches: 2. Germline-derived CDR1 and CDR2 are LGHNA and YSLEER. The CDR3 runs 14 residues. This TCR came from a female donor with ankylosing spondylitis or in good health (not recorded which). Sequenced sample: blood, either unsorted or a sorted T cell fraction (not recorded which). The V and J genes are TRBV4-3 and TRBJ1-6, with 8 bases lining up with TRBD1. The CDR3 nucleotides read TGCGCCAGCAGCCAGAGGACAGGGAATTCACCCCTCCACTTT. Amino acid sequence: CASSQRTGNSPLHF.